This T cell receptor (beta chain) was sequenced in a study of blood T cell repertoires in COVID-19. Across the study: Samples of COVID-19 (acute and convalescent) were obtained from the United States, Italy and Spain.

Authors' analysis steps: Reference gene primer amplification gave estimated nucleated cell counts. Profiled with immunoSEQ multiplex PCR; TCRdb holds only in-frame clones, not every one. V and J calls and clone size are copied from that table; D and trimming were computed from the DNA. Of some 200,000 clones in the sample, around 87% were seen once. The CDR3 spans 14 residues. Between the trimmed V and J ends, which lost 6 bases and 2 bases, there was a span of 14 bases. The germline V gene encodes CDR1 MNHEY and CDR2 SMNVEV (reference sequence). The chain recombines TRBV27 with TRBJ2-7, with D possibly TRBD2 on 6 matching bases. Sequencing was carried out using peripheral blood. The clonotype originates from a woman aged 18 to 35 who had recovered from COVID-19. Here the CDR3 DNA reads TGTGCCAGCAGAGTGAGCGGGCCGGCCTACGAGCAGTACTTC. Protein sequence: CASRVSGPAYEQYF.